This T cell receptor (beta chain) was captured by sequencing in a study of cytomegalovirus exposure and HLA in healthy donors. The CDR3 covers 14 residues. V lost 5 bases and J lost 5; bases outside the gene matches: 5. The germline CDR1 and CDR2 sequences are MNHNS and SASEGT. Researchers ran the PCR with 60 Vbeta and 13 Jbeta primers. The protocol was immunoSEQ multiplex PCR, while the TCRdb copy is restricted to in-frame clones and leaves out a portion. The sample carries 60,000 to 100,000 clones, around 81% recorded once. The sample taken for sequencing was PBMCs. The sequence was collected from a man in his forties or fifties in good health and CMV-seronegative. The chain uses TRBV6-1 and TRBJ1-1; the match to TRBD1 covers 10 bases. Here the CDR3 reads CASSYRDRGTEAFF. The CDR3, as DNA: TGTGCCAGCAGTTATAGGGACAGGGGAACTGAAGCTTTCTTT.